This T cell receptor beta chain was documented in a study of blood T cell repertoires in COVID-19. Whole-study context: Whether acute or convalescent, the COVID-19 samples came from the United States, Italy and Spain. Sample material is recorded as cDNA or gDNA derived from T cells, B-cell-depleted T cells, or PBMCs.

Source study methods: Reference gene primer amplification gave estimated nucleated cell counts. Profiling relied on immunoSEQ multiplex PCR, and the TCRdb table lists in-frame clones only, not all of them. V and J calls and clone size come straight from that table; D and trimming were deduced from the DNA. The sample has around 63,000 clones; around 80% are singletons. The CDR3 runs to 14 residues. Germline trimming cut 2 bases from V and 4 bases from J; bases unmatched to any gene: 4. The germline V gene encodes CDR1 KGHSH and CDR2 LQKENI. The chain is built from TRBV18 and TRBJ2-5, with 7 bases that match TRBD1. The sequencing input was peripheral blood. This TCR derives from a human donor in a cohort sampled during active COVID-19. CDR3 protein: CASSPRGRGETQYF. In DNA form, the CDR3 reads TGTGCCAGCTCACCAAGGGGGCGAGGAGAGACCCAGTACTTC.